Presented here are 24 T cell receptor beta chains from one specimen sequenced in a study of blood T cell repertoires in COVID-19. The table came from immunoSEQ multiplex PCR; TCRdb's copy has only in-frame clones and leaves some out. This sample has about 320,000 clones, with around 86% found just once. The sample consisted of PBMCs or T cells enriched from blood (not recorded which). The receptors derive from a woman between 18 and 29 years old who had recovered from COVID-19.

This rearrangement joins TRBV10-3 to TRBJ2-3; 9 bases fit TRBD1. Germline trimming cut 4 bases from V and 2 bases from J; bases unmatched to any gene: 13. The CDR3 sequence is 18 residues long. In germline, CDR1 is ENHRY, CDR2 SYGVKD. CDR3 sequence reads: CAISGGQGRSGPTDTQYF. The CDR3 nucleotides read TGTGCCATCAGTGGGGGACAGGGAAGGTCCGGACCCACAGATACGCAGTATTTT.

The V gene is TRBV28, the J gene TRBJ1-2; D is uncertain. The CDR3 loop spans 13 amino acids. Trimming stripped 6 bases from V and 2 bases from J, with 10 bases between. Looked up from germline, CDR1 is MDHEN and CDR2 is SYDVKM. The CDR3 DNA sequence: TGTGCCAGCAGCCCAGGTCGCAACTATGGCTACACCTTC. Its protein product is CASSPGRNYGYTF.

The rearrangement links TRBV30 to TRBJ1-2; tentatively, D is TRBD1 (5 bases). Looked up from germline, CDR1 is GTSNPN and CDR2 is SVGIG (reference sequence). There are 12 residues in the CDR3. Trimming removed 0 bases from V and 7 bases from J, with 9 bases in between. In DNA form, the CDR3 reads TGTGCCTGGAGTGTTGGGGACTCTGGCTACACCTTC. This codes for CAWSVGDSGYTF.

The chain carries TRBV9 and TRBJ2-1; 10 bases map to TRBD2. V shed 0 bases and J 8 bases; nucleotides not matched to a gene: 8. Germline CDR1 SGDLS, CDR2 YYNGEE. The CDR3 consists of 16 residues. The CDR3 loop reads CASSVARSGGADEQFF. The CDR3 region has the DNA TGTGCCAGCAGCGTAGCTAGGAGCGGGGGGGCCGATGAGCAGTTCTTC.

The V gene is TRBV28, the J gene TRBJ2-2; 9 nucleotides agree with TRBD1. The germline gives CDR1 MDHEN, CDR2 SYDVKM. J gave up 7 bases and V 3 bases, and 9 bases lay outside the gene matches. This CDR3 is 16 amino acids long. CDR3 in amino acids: CASSFLGQGKVGELFF. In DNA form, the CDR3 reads TGTGCCAGCAGTTTCCTCGGACAGGGGAAGGTCGGGGAGCTGTTTTTT.

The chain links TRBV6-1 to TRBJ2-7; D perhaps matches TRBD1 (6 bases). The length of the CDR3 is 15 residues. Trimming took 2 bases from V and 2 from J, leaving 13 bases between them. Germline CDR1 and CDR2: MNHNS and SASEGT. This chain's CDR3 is CASSEPSGQPYEQYF. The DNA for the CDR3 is TGTGCCAGCAGTGAACCTAGTGGACAGCCCTACGAGCAGTACTTC.

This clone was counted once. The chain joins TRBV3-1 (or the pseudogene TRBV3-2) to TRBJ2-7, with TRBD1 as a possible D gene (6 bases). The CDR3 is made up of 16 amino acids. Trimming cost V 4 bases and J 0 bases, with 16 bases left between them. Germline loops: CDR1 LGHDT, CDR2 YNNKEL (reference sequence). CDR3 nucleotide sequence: TGTGCCAGCAGCCCAGGATTGGACAGCGGCTCCTACGAGCAGTACTTC. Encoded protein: CASSPGLDSGSYEQYF.

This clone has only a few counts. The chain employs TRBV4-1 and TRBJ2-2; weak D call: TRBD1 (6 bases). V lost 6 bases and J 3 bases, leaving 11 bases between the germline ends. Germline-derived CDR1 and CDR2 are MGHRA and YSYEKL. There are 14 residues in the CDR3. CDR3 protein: CASSRQDYTGELFF. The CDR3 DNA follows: TGCGCCAGCAGTCGACAGGACTACACCGGGGAGCTGTTTTTT.

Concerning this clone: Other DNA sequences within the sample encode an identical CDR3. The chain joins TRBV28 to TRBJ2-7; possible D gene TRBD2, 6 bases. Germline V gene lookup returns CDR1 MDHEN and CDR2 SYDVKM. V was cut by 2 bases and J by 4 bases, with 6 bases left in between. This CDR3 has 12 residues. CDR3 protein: CASSLGGYEQYF. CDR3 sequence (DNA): TGTGCCAGCAGTTTAGGAGGGTACGAGCAGTACTTC.

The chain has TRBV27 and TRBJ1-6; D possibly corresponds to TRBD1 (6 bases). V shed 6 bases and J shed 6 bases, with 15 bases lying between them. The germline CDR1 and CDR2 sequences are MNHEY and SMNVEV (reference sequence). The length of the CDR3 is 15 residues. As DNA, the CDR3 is TGTGCCAGCAGCCAGACGACAGGTCCTAATTCACCCCTCCACTTT. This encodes CASSQTTGPNSPLHF.

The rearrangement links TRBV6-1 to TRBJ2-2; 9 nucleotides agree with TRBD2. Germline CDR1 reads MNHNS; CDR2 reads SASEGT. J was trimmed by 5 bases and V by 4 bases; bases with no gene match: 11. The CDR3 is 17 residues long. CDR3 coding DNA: TGTGCCAGCAGTGCCTTTCGGACTAGCGCCTTTACCGGGGAGCTGTTTTTT. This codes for CASSAFRTSAFTGELFF.

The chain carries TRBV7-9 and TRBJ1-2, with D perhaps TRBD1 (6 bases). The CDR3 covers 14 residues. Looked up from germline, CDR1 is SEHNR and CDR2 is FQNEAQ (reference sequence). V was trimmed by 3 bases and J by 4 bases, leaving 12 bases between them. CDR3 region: CASSFNRDGYGYTF. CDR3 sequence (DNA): TGTGCCAGCAGCTTCAACAGGGACGGCTATGGCTACACCTTC. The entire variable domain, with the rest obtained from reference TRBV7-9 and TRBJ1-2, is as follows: DTGVSQNPRHKITKRGQNVTFRCDPISEHNRLYWYRQTLGQGPEFLTYFQNEAQLEKSRLLSDRFSAERPKGSFSTLEIQRTEQGDSAMYLCASSFNRDGYGYTFGSGTRLTVV.

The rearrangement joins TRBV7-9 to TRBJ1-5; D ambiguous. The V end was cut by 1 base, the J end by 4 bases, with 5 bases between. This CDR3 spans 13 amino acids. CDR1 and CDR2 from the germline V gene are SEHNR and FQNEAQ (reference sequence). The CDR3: CASSLGTNQPQHF. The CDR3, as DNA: TGTGCCAGCAGCTTAGGCACTAATCAGCCCCAGCATTTT.

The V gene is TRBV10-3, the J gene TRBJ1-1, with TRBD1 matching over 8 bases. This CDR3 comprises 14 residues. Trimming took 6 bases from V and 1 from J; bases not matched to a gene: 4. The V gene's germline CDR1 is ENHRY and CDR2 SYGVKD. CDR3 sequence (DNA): TGTGCCATCAGGACCGGGACAGGGAACACTGAAGCTTTCTTT. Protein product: CAIRTGTGNTEAFF.

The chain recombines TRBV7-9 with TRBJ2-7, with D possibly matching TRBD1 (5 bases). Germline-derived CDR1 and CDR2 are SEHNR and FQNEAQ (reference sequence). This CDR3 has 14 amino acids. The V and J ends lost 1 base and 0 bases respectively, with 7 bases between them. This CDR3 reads CASSLGQNSYEQYF. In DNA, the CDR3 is TGTGCCAGCAGCTTAGGACAGAACTCCTACGAGCAGTACTTC. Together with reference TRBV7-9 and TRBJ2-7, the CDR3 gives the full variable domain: DTGVSQNPRHKITKRGQNVTFRCDPISEHNRLYWYRQTLGQGPEFLTYFQNEAQLEKSRLLSDRFSAERPKGSFSTLEIQRTEQGDSAMYLCASSLGQNSYEQYFGPGTRLTVT.

The CDR3 DNA sequence: TGTGCCAGCAGTTCCGACAGGGGAAACACCATATATTTT. It is translated as CASSSDRGNTIYF. The chain is built from TRBV12-3 or TRBV12-4 and TRBJ1-3, with a weak D call TRBD1 (6 bases). Trimming pared 4 bases from V and 4 bases from J, leaving 8 bases between. The CDR3 has 13 amino acids.

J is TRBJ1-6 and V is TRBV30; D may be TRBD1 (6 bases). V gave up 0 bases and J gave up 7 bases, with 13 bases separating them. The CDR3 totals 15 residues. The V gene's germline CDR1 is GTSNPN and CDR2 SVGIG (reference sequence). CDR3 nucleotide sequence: TGTGCCTGGAGTGTACTACAGGGAGTAAATTCACCCCTCCACTTT. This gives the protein CAWSVLQGVNSPLHF.

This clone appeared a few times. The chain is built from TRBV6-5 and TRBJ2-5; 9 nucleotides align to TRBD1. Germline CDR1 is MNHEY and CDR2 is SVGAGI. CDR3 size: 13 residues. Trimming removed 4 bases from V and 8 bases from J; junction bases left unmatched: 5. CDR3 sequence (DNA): TGTGCCAGCAGTTTGGAGACAGGGGGAACCCAGTACTTC. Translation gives CASSLETGGTQYF.

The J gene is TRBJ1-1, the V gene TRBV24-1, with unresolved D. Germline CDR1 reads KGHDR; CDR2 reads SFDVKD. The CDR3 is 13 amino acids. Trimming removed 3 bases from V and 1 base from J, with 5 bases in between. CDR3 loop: CATSDPGNTEAFF. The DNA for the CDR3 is TGTGCCACCAGTGATCCCGGGAACACTGAAGCTTTCTTT.

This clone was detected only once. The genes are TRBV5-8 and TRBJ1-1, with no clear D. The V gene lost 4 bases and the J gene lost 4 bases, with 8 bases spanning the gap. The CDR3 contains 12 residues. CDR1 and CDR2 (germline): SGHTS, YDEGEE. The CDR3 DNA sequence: TGTGCCAGCAGCCCCCTCAGCACTGAAGCTTTCTTT. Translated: CASSPLSTEAFF. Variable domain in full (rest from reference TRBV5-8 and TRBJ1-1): EAGVTQSPTHLIKTRGQQATLRCSPISGHTSVYWYQQALGLGLQFLLWYDEGEERNRGNFPPRFSGRQFPNYSSELNVNALELEDSALYLCASSPLSTEAFFGQGTRLTVV.

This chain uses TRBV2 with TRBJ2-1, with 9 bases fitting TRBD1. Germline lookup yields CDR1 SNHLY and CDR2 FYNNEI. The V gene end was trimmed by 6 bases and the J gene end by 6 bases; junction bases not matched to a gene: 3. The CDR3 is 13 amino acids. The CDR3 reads CASRQGASNEQFF. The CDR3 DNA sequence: TGTGCCAGCAGACAGGGGGCGAGCAATGAGCAGTTCTTC.

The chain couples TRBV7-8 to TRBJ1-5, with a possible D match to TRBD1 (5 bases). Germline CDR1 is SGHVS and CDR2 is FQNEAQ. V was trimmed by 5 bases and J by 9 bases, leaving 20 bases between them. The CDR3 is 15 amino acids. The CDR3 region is CASSLQPGGEWPQHF. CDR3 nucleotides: TGTGCCAGCAGCCTCCAGCCGGGGGGAGAGTGGCCCCAGCATTTT.

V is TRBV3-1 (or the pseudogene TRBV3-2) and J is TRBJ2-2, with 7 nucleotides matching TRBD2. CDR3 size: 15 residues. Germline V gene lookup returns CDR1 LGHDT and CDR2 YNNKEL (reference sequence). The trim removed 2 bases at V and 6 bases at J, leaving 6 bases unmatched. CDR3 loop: CASSQQNGRSGELFF. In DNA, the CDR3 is TGTGCCAGCAGCCAACAAAACGGGAGGTCCGGGGAGCTGTTTTTT.

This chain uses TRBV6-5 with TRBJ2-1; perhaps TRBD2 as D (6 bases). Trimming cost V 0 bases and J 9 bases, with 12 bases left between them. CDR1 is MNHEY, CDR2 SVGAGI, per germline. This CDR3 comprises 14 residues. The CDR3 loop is CASSYSRRGGEQFF. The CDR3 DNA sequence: TGTGCCAGCAGTTACTCGAGGAGGGGTGGTGAGCAGTTCTTC.